The 20 T cell receptor beta chains in this list originate from one sample, sequenced in a study of CD8 T cells in ankylosing spondylitis. TCRdb reprocessed the 5' RACE reads via MiXCR and lists one record per CDR3 protein. This table holds roughly 64,000 distinct CDR3 sequences, about 6% found once. Input material: synovial fluid, either unsorted or a sorted T cell fraction (not recorded which). Receptors originate from a male donor with ankylosing spondylitis.

This clonotype was observed at least ten times. The rearrangement uses TRBV2 and TRBJ1-5; possible D gene TRBD1, 6 bases. The V end lost 5 bases, the J end lost 0 bases, and 11 bases lay between the germline ends. The CDR3 extends over 15 amino acids. CDR1 and CDR2 from the germline V gene are SNHLY and FYNNEI. The CDR3: CASSRTAYSNQPQHF. CDR3 in DNA: TGTGCCAGCAGTAGGACAGCTTATAGCAATCAGCCCCAGCATTTT. Drawing the rest from reference TRBV2 and TRBJ1-5, the complete variable domain is EPEVTQTPSHQVTQMGQEVILRCVPISNHLYFYWYRQILGQKVEFLVSFYNNEISEKSEIFDDQFSVERPDGSNFTLKIRSTKLEDSAMYFCASSRTAYSNQPQHFGDGTRLSIL.

This clonotype was recorded at least ten times. CDR3 protein: CASSFDFKPYEQYF. The CDR3 nucleotides are TGCGCCAGCAGCTTCGACTTCAAACCCTACGAGCAGTACTTC. This chain connects TRBV5-1 to TRBJ2-7; D remains ambiguous. There are 14 residues in the CDR3. V was trimmed by 2 bases and J by 2 bases, leaving 11 bases between them. Germline assignment: CDR1 SGHRS and CDR2 YFSETQ.

This clonotype qualifies as medium-sized (0.01 to 0.1%). This sequence joins TRBV28 and TRBJ2-7; D gene uncertain. The CDR3 has 13 amino acids. The V end lost 3 bases, the J end lost 2 bases, and 8 bases lay between the germline ends. Germline V lookup: CDR1 MDHEN, CDR2 SYDVKM. The CDR3 DNA sequence: TGTGCCAGCAGTTTTTGGGGTACCTACGAGCAGTACTTC. It yields the protein CASSFWGTYEQYF.

This rearrangement joins TRBV5-1 to TRBJ2-1; D is possibly TRBD2 (5 bases). Trimming shortened V by 4 bases and J by 5 bases, and 13 bases separated the two germline ends. This CDR3 contains 14 residues. The germline V gene has CDR1 SGHRS and CDR2 YFSETQ. This chain's CDR3 is CASSTQTIHNEQFF. CDR3 nucleotide sequence: TGCGCCAGCAGCACCCAGACTATTCACAATGAGCAGTTCTTC.

Many counts were recorded for this clonotype. The chain carries TRBV20-1 and TRBJ1-2; 10 bases align to TRBD1. This CDR3 contains 13 residues. Trimming removed 5 bases from V and 6 bases from J; junction bases left unmatched: 6. Germline loops: CDR1 DFQATT, CDR2 SNEGSKA (reference sequence). CDR3 nucleotide sequence: TGCAGTGCTGACTTCGGGACAGGGGATGGCTACACCTTC. As protein: CSADFGTGDGYTF.

In its sample, this clonotype was seen many times. This chain joins TRBV28 and TRBJ2-5; D perhaps matches TRBD2 (7 bases). This CDR3 is built from 15 residues. V was pared by 1 base and J by 4 bases, with 13 bases between. The germline gives CDR1 MDHEN, CDR2 SYDVKM. The CDR3 DNA is TGTGCCAGCAGTTTATCAGGGGAGGGAGGAGAGACCCAGTACTTC. Residues: CASSLSGEGGETQYF.

The sample holds many counts of this clonotype. The J gene is TRBJ2-1, the V gene TRBV5-6; TRBD1 or TRBD2 may be the D gene (5 bases each). Deletions cut 3 bases from V and 4 bases from J, with 17 bases between. The germline gives CDR1 SGHDT, CDR2 YYEEEE. The CDR3 spans 16 residues. The DNA for the CDR3 is TGTGCCAGCAGCTCGAACTCCCGAGGGGCATACAATGAGCAGTTCTTC. It encodes CASSSNSRGAYNEQFF.

This clonotype has ten or more counts. This rearrangement joins TRBV6-6 to TRBJ2-7, with D possibly matching TRBD1 (6 bases). The CDR3 totals 12 residues. V lost 7 bases, J lost 3 bases, and 10 bases lay in between. CDR1 is MNHNY and CDR2 is SVGAGI in the germline V gene (reference sequence). The CDR3 DNA reads as TGTGCCAGCACCGCACAGGGCTACGAGCAGTACTTC. Protein: CASTAQGYEQYF.

At least ten counts were recorded for this clonotype. The chain uses TRBV12-3 or TRBV12-4 and TRBJ2-7; 9 bases are a match to TRBD1. V was clipped by 5 bases and J by 4 bases; unmatched bases: 9. There are 15 residues in the CDR3. This CDR3 is CASSPGTGRGYEQYF. The DNA for the CDR3 is TGTGCCAGCAGTCCCGGGACAGGGCGGGGATACGAGCAGTACTTC.

The chain employs TRBV5-6 and TRBJ2-1; 9 nucleotides align to TRBD2. The CDR3 runs 16 residues. The germline V gene has CDR1 SGHDT and CDR2 YYEEEE. Trimming at V came to 4 bases and at J to 7 bases, leaving 12 bases not matched to a gene. CDR3 in amino acids: CASSRRSSGRPNEQFF. The CDR3 DNA follows: TGTGCCAGCAGCCGCCGCTCCAGCGGGAGGCCGAATGAGCAGTTCTTC.

The chain uses TRBV28 and TRBJ2-7; 8 bases match TRBD2. The J segment lost 1 base and the V segment lost 6 bases, leaving 8 bases of the junction unmatched. The CDR3 covers 15 residues. Germline V lookup: CDR1 MDHEN, CDR2 SYDVKM. The CDR3 sequence: CASRHTSGASYEQYF. For the CDR3, the DNA is TGTGCCAGCAGACATACTAGCGGAGCTTCCTACGAGCAGTACTTC.

This clonotype was counted between two and nine times. The chain combines TRBV18 with TRBJ2-7, with TRBD2 matching over 12 bases. Trimming cost V 5 bases and J 2 bases; bases outside gene matches: 4. In germline, CDR1 is KGHSH, CDR2 LQKENI. The CDR3 consists of 15 residues. The DNA of the CDR3 is TGTGCCAGCTCAACCGGACTAGCGGGAACCTACGAGCAGTACTTC. Translated, it gives CASSTGLAGTYEQYF. Based on the CDR3 plus reference TRBV18 and TRBJ2-7, the full variable domain is NAGVMQNPRHLVRRRGQEARLRCSPMKGHSHVYWYRQLPEEGLKFMVYLQKENIIDESGMPKERFSAEFPKEGPSILRIQQVVRGDSAAYFCASSTGLAGTYEQYFGPGTRLTVT.

This clonotype was seen at least ten times. This chain links TRBV12-3 or TRBV12-4 with TRBJ1-1; 7 positions match TRBD1. The V segment lost 6 bases and the J segment 2 bases; nucleotides outside the gene matches: 6. The length of the CDR3 is 14 residues. The CDR3 bases are TGTGCCAGCAGGTTGACAGGGATAAACACTGAAGCTTTCTTT. Translation: CASRLTGINTEAFF.

The chain uses TRBV3-1 and TRBJ1-3; D possibly corresponds to TRBD1 (6 bases). Germline CDR1 reads LGHDT; CDR2 reads YNNKEL (reference sequence). The germline V and J ends were trimmed by 6 bases and 4 bases, with 13 bases remaining between them. CDR3 length: 14 amino acids. CDR3 in amino acids: CASRTGLNGNTIYF. CDR3 sequence (DNA): TGTGCCAGCAGAACAGGGCTAAACGGAAACACCATATATTTT.

At least ten counts were recorded for this clonotype. The chain links TRBV3-1 to TRBJ2-1; 12 bases map to TRBD2. Trimming removed 4 bases from V and 3 bases from J; junction bases left unmatched: 1. The V gene's germline CDR1 is LGHDT and CDR2 YNNKEL (reference sequence). CDR3 length equals 15 residues. CDR3 sequence (DNA): TGTGCCAGCAGCCGGACTAGCGGGAACTACAATGAGCAGTTCTTC. Its protein product is CASSRTSGNYNEQFF.

This clonotype has just a few counts. This sequence joins TRBV20-1 and TRBJ1-2, with TRBD1 identical over 11 bases. CDR1 DFQATT and CDR2 SNEGSKA come from the germline V gene (reference sequence). J gave up 7 bases and V 1 base, and 5 bases lay outside the gene matches. The length of the CDR3 is 14 residues. DNA of the CDR3: TGCAGTGCTAGAGTTAGGGACAGGGGGGCTGGCTACACCTTC. Residues: CSARVRDRGAGYTF.

V is TRBV16 and J is TRBJ2-7, with D possibly matching TRBD1 (6 bases). CDR1 and CDR2 from the germline V gene are KGHSY and FQNENV. This CDR3 region has 14 residues. Deletions cut 4 bases from V and 6 bases from J, with 16 bases between. CDR3 DNA: TGTGCCAGCAGCCTCCTCGCGCAGGGGATCGAGCAGTACTTC. The encoded protein is CASSLLAQGIEQYF.

This clonotype was seen many times. CDR3 bases: TGTGCCAGCAGCCAAGATTGGGGACTAGCGGGAGGAAATGAGCAGTTCTTC. Its translation is CASSQDWGLAGGNEQFF. The chain carries TRBV14 and TRBJ2-1; TRBD2 agrees at 15 bases. The CDR3 length is 17 residues. CDR1 is SGHDN and CDR2 is FVKESK in the germline V gene. The trim removed 0 bases at V and 7 bases at J, leaving 4 bases unmatched.

The chain recombines TRBV5-4 with TRBJ2-7; 13 nucleotides line up with TRBD2. With 4 bases clipped from V and 4 bases from J, the junction kept 5 bases outside the gene matches. Germline lookup yields CDR1 SGHNT and CDR2 YYREEE (reference sequence). This CDR3 is 15 amino acids long. The CDR3 region has the DNA TGTGCCAGCAGCGCGGGACTAGCGGGATCGTACGAGCAGTACTTC. Residues: CASSAGLAGSYEQYF.

This clonotype was found many times. The chain couples TRBV7-9 to TRBJ2-2; D unclear. The CDR3 totals 14 residues. Trimming removed 6 bases at V and 1 base at J, with 9 bases between. CDR1 is SEHNR, CDR2 FQNEAQ, per germline (reference sequence). CDR3 protein: CASSRAVNTGELFF. The CDR3 region has the DNA TGTGCCAGCAGTAGGGCGGTGAACACCGGGGAGCTGTTTTTT.